A single sample is the source of the 8 T cell receptor beta chains below, sequenced in a study of cytomegalovirus exposure and HLA in healthy donors. The PCR ran on 60 Vbeta and 13 Jbeta primers. Profiled with immunoSEQ multiplex PCR; TCRdb holds only in-frame clones, not every one. The repertoire includes 150,000 to 200,000 clones, about 80% of them detected once, and about 6.4% sits in the top ten. Sequencing used PBMCs. These receptor sequences come from a man in his forties in good health and CMV-seropositive.

The chain joins TRBV15 to TRBJ1-2, with D possibly being TRBD1 (5 bases). The germline V gene has CDR1 LNHNV and CDR2 YYDKDF (reference sequence). The CDR3 is 14 amino acids. V lost 0 bases and J 9 bases, leaving 14 bases between the germline ends. CDR3 loop: CATSRDQGQGSYTF. The CDR3 DNA sequence: TGTGCCACCAGCAGAGATCAGGGCCAAGGGAGCTACACCTTC.

This rearrangement joins TRBV11-3 to TRBJ1-2; unclear D gene. V was pared by 1 base and J by 3 bases, with 6 bases between. This CDR3 spans 13 amino acids. In germline, CDR1 is SGHNT, CDR2 YENEEA. The CDR3 nucleotides are TGTGCCAGCAGCTTAGGTATCGACTATGGCTACACCTTC. Protein sequence: CASSLGIDYGYTF.

A word on this clone: One junction end disagrees with the germline gene, perhaps due to a read error. The CDR3 coding sequence is TGTGCCATCAAACAGGGGGCCGCTGGGGCCAACGGCCTGACTTTC. Protein product: CAIKQGAAGANGLTF. The V call is TRBV10-3, the J call TRBJ2-6, with 9 bases fitting TRBD1. CDR1 is ENHRY, CDR2 SYGVKD, per germline. This CDR3 contains 15 residues.

This sequence joins TRBV6-5 and TRBJ2-3; the match to TRBD2 covers 11 bases. CDR1 MNHEY and CDR2 SVGAGI come from the germline V gene. This CDR3 spans 15 amino acids. Trimming took 7 bases from V and 1 from J; bases not matched to a gene: 4. The CDR3 nucleotides are TGTGCCAGCAAAGGGACTAGCGGAGGCACAGATACGCAGTATTTT. As protein: CASKGTSGGTDTQYF.

The rearrangement uses TRBV10-3 and TRBJ2-1, with 7 bases that match TRBD2. Germline V gene sequence: CDR1 ENHRY, CDR2 SYGVKD. With 0 bases clipped from V and 8 bases from J, the junction kept 7 bases outside the gene matches. The CDR3 runs to 15 residues. The CDR3 nucleotides read TGTGCCATCAGTGAGTCGGGCGGGAGCCCGTATGAGCAGTTCTTC. Translation gives CAISESGGSPYEQFF.

The rearrangement links TRBV2 to TRBJ2-7; D is ambiguous. This CDR3 is built from 10 residues. V lost 7 bases and J lost 6, with 7 bases in between. CDR1 and CDR2 (germline): SNHLY, FYNNEI. Written as DNA, the CDR3 is TGTGCCAGCAAGAGGATCGAGCAGTACTTC. Residues: CASKRIEQYF.

The chain combines TRBV2 with TRBJ1-5, with D possibly being TRBD1 (6 bases). Trimming took 7 bases from V and 5 from J, leaving 15 bases between them. The CDR3 is 14 residues long. CDR1 and CDR2 from the germline V gene are SNHLY and FYNNEI. CDR3 nucleotide sequence: TGTGCCAGCAACCGGGGGGCATTTTATCAGCCCCAGCATTTT. It is translated as CASNRGAFYQPQHF. Full variable domain (missing parts from reference TRBV2 and TRBJ1-5): EPEVTQTPSHQVTQMGQEVILRCVPISNHLYFYWYRQILGQKVEFLVSFYNNEISEKSEIFDDQFSVERPDGSNFTLKIRSTKLEDSAMYFCASNRGAFYQPQHFGDGTRLSIL.

The V and J genes are TRBV19 and TRBJ1-5; no firm D call. Trimming stripped 7 bases from V and 8 bases from J, with 18 bases between. The germline V gene encodes CDR1 LNHDA and CDR2 SQIVND (reference sequence). CDR3 length equals 14 residues. The CDR3 reads CASTSGRESKPQHF. CDR3 nucleotides: TGTGCCAGTACCAGCGGACGGGAAAGTAAGCCCCAGCATTTT.